What follows is one T cell receptor beta chain and its context. This CDR3 contains 15 residues. The V and J ends lost 9 bases and 7 bases respectively, with 22 bases between them. Germline loops: CDR1 LNHDA, CDR2 SQIVND (reference sequence). The record originates from a study of blood T cell repertoires in COVID-19. Study details: The analysed material was cDNA or gDNA that came from T cells, B-cell-depleted T cells, or PBMCs.

TCRdb's copy holds only in-frame clones and misses some; the assay was immunoSEQ multiplex PCR. The data show 250,000 to 300,000 clones, roughly 90% seen once. The TCR originated in a woman aged 25 to 45 with COVID-19, enrolled during active disease. The material sequenced was peripheral blood. The chain carries TRBV19 and TRBJ2-4, with D possibly being TRBD2 (7 bases). CDR3 sequence reads: CARIKTGGAQNIQYF. The CDR3 DNA is TGTGCCAGAATAAAAACTGGGGGGGCACAGAACATTCAGTACTTC.